This record concerns one T cell receptor beta chain sequence. What it binds is not known. In germline, CDR1 is SNHLY, CDR2 FYNNEI. The CDR3 length is 14 residues. V lost 10 bases and J 5 bases, leaving 20 bases between the germline ends. Generated by immunoSEQ multiplex PCR, the TCRdb table keeps only in-frame clones and is missing some. The sample carries approximately 100,000 clones, about 83% recorded once. This entry belongs to a study of graft-versus-host responses after intestinal transplantation. Study-level background: Transplants given to recipients were multivisceral, liver-intestinal, or isolated intestinal.

General observations from the study: High graft-versus-host to host-versus-graft clonal ratios were seen in allografts of patients with graft-donor T cell macrochimerism. Early after transplant, HvG clones declined as circulating GvH clones peaked.

The genes are TRBV2 and TRBJ1-1; tentative D call: TRBD1 (6 bases). The input for sequencing was PBMCs, taken 255 days after intestinal transplant. This sequence was found in a human patient who received an intestinal transplant, so some T cells may come from the graft donor. CDR3 loop: CANHRGQLDTEAFF. Here the CDR3 DNA reads TGTGCCAACCATAGGGGACAACTAGATACTGAAGCTTTCTTT. Complete variable domain (other parts from reference TRBV2 and TRBJ1-1): EPEVTQTPSHQVTQMGQEVILRCVPISNHLYFYWYRQILGQKVEFLVSFYNNEISEKSEIFDDQFSVERPDGSNFTLKIRSTKLEDSAMYFCANHRGQLDTEAFFGQGTRLTVV.